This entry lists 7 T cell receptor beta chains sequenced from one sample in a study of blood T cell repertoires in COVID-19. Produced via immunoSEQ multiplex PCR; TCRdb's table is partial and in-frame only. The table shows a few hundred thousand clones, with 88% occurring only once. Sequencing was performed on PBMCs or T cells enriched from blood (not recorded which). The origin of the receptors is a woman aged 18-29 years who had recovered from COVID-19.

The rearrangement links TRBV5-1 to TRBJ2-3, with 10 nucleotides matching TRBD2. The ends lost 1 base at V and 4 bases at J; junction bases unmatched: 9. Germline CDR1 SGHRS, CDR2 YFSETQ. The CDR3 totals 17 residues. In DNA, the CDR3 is TGCGCCAGCAGCTTGACCCTTAGCGGGGGGATGGCAGATACGCAGTATTTT. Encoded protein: CASSLTLSGGMADTQYF.

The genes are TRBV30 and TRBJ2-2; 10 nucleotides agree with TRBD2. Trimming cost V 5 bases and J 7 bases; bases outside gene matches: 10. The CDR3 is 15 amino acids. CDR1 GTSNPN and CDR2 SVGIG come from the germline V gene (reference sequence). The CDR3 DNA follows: TGTGCCTGGGCAAAGAGCGGGGGGGGCTACGGGGAGCTGTTTTTT. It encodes CAWAKSGGGYGELFF.

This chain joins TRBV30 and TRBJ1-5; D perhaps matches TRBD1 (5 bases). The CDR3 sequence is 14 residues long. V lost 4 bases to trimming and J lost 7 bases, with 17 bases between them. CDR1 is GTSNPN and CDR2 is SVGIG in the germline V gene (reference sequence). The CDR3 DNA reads TGTGCCTGGAAAACCCCGGGACTTGGGCAGCCCCAGCATTTT. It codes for CAWKTPGLGQPQHF.

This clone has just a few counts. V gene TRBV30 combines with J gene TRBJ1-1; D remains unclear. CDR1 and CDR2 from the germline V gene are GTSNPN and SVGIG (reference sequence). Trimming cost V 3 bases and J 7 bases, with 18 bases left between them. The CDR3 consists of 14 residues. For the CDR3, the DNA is TGTGCCTGGAGGTACGGGCGGGGAGAGATTGAAGCTTTCTTT. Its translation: CAWRYGRGEIEAFF.

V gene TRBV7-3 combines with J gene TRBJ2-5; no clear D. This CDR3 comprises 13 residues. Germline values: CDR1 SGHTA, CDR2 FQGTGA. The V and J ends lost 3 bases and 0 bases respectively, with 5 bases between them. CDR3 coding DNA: TGTGCCAGCAGCTTCCGGGACCAAGAGACCCAGTACTTC. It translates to CASSFRDQETQYF. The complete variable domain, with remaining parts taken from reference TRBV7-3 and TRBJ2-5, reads GAGVSQTPSNKVTEKGKYVELRCDPISGHTALYWYRQSLGQGPEFLIYFQGTGAADDSGLPNDRFFAVRPEGSVSTLKIQRTERGDSAVYLCASSFRDQETQYFGPGTRLLVL.

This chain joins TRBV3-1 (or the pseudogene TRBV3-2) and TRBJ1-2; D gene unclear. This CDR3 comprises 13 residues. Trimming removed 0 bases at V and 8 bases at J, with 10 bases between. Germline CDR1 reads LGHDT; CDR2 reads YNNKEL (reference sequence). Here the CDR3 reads CASSQDQRGGYTF. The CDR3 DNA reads TGTGCCAGCAGCCAAGATCAGCGGGGAGGCTACACCTTC.

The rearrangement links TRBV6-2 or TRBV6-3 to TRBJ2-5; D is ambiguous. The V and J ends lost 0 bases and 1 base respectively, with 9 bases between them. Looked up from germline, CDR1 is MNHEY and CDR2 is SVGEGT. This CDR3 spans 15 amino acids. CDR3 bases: TGTGCCAGCAGTTACTCGATACGGGTCCAAGAGACCCAGTACTTC. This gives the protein CASSYSIRVQETQYF.